Described below is a single TCR beta chain sequence and its context. Its antigen is unidentified. Each sample used at least 6 million PBMCs. Together with a sample-barcoded 5' primer, a J-beta primer mix was included in a second PCR lasting 7 to 11 cycles. In TCRdb, the 5' RACE reads were re-called with MiXCR into one record per CDR3 protein. The sample contains about 640,000 distinct CDR3 sequences, around 31% of which appear only once. This entry is derived from a study of blood T cells in healthy people across ages. In the study overall: Researchers report that template switching captured about one barcoded beta molecule per two T cells. Overall study findings and caveats: Diversity figures derived from one million T cells were judged to underestimate the true value. Donors of long life had a larger count of naive CD4+ cells and greater diversity than aged donors.

Germline assignment: CDR1 SGHRS and CDR2 YFSETQ. This CDR3 contains 14 residues. V was shortened by 3 bases and J by 5 bases, with 11 bases between the two germline ends. Source material: blood. The chain employs TRBV5-1 and TRBJ2-2; D perhaps matches TRBD1 (5 bases). This sequence originates from a woman older than 75 in good health. The DNA for the CDR3 is TGCGCCAGCAGCTCGGACACTGGAACCGGGGAGCTGTTTTTT. Protein product: CASSSDTGTGELFF.